This T cell receptor (beta chain) was profiled in a study of cytomegalovirus exposure and HLA in healthy donors. Study-wide findings and caveats: Accounts indicate the classifier identified cytomegalovirus status with strong specificity and sensitivity.

Measured with immunoSEQ multiplex PCR; TCRdb has only the in-frame clones, and not every one. The sample yields 55,000 to 85,000 clones, 94% seen once. Of note for this clone: Its cognate antigen is unknown.

The CDR3 has 16 residues. The V end lost 4 bases, the J end lost 3 bases, and 15 bases lay between the germline ends. The germline V gene encodes CDR1 SEHNR and CDR2 FQNEAQ (reference sequence). This TCR was recovered from a woman between 18 and 29 years old in good health and CMV-seronegative. The chain carries TRBV7-9 and TRBJ2-2, with D maybe TRBD1 (7 bases). What was sequenced was PBMCs. CDR3 bases: TGTGCCAGCAGCTCCCCAGGGGGGCTGGACACCGGGGAGCTGTTTTTT. It codes for CASSSPGGLDTGELFF.